This T cell receptor (beta chain) originates from a study of metastatic and nonmetastatic thyroid tumors. Study-wide context: The comparison covered peripheral blood and tumor or nodule tissue in malignant and benign thyroid patients.

The study's findings and limits: It was reported that TCR beta diversity was significantly higher in malignant thyroid tumors than benign nodules, in blood and tumor.

Under the authors' procedure: Built for papillary thyroid cancer, a distant-metastasis classifier drew on CDR3 differences across clinicopathological groups. MiXCR re-clonotyped the PCR reads for TCRdb. V and J calls and clone size were set by TCRdb, not the authors. Here the sample spans fewer than 25,000 clones, about 17% being singletons. Thyroid surgery was performed in patients who had received no treatment beforehand. Germline trimming cut 7 bases from V and 5 bases from J; bases unmatched to any gene: 13. The V gene's germline CDR1 is MNHNS and CDR2 SASEGT. The length of the CDR3 is 16 residues. With respect to this clone: Its antigen is not known.

Sequenced sample: adjacent normal tissue. This clonotype was obtained from a male donor with papillary thyroid cancer or a benign thyroid nodule (not recorded which). Some clones in this sample may be carry-over from other donors' samples. The chain is built from TRBV6-1 and TRBJ2-1; 8 bases align to TRBD2. Here the CDR3 reads CASKSSGSGSDNEQFF. The CDR3 region has the DNA TGTGCCAGCAAATCCAGCGGGAGTGGCTCGGACAATGAGCAGTTCTTC.